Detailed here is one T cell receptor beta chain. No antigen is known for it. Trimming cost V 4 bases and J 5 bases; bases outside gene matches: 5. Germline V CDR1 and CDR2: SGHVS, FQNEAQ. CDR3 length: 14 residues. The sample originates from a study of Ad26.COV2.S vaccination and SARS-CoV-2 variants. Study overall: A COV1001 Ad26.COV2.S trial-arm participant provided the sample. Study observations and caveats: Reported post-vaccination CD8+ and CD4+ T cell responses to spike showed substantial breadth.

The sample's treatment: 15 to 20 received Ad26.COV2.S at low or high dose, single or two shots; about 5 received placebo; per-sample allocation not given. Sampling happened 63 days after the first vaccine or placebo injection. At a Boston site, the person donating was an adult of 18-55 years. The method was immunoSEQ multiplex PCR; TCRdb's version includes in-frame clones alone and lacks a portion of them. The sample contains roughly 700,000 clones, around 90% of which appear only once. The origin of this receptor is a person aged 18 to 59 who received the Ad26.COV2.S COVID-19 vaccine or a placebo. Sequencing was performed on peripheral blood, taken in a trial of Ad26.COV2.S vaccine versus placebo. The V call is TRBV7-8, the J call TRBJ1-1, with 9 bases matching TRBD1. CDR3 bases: TGTGCCAGCAGCTCCGGACAGGGGTGGACTGAAGCTTTCTTT. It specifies CASSSGQGWTEAFF.